These 32 T cell receptor beta chains were sequenced from one sample in a study of blood T cell repertoires in COVID-19. Sequenced by immunoSEQ multiplex PCR; TCRdb stores in-frame clones only, minus some. Of about 110,000 clones listed, roughly nine tenths were seen once; the top ten hold 4.9%. Sequenced: peripheral blood. The receptor set was obtained from a man in his forties with active or convalescent COVID-19.

This chain links TRBV28 with TRBJ1-1; a possible D gene is TRBD1 (6 bases). Looked up from germline, CDR1 is MDHEN and CDR2 is SYDVKM. The CDR3 length is 14 residues. Trimming took off 7 bases at V and 1 base at J, with 13 bases between the two ends. CDR3 DNA sequence: TGTGCCAGCACCGTTGGACAGCCGAACACTGAAGCTTTCTTT. Encoded protein: CASTVGQPNTEAFF.

The rearrangement joins TRBV7-8 to TRBJ2-5, with TRBD1 matching over 8 bases. The CDR3 has 13 residues. Germline values: CDR1 SGHVS, CDR2 FQNEAQ. V was clipped by 5 bases and J by 7 bases; unmatched bases: 6. The CDR3 reads CASSRGQGWTQYF. The CDR3 coding sequence is TGTGCCAGCAGCCGTGGACAGGGATGGACCCAGTACTTC. The full variable domain, completed using reference TRBV7-8 and TRBJ2-5, is GAGVSQSPRYKVAKRGQDVALRCDPISGHVSLFWYQQALGQGPEFLTYFQNEAQLDKSGLPSDRFFAERPEGSVSTLKIQRTQQEDSAVYLCASSRGQGWTQYFGPGTRLLVL.

The V gene is TRBV11-2, the J gene TRBJ1-4; 10 bases match TRBD1. Germline assignment: CDR1 SGHAT and CDR2 FQNNGV. With 4 bases clipped from V and 10 bases from J, the junction kept 3 bases outside the gene matches. This CDR3 spans 13 amino acids. CDR3 DNA: TGTGCCAGCAGCTCACGGACAGGGGGAAAACTGTTTTTT. This codes for CASSSRTGGKLFF.

The rearrangement uses TRBV21-1 and TRBJ2-3; TRBD1 reflects the table's D call only, with no check against the DNA. TRBV21-1 is flagged as a pseudogene. The length of the CDR3 is 15 residues. CDR3 coding DNA: TGTGCCAGCGGGCAAGGGGGAGTCGGCACAGATACGCAGTATTTT. This sequence encodes CASGQGGVGTDTQYF.

The J gene is TRBJ1-2, the V gene TRBV28; 9 nucleotides align to TRBD1. V lost 2 bases, J lost 8 bases, and 9 bases stayed unmatched. The CDR3 runs to 15 residues. Germline lookup yields CDR1 MDHEN and CDR2 SYDVKM. For the CDR3, the DNA is TGTGCCAGCAGTTTAGGGGACAGGGAAGGAGAAGGCTACACCTTC. This codes for CASSLGDREGEGYTF.

In this sample, this clone turned up a few times. The rearrangement links TRBV6-5 to TRBJ2-2; the match to TRBD1 covers 9 bases. Germline CDR1 MNHEY, CDR2 SVGAGI. V dropped 6 bases and J dropped 16; count of bases not matched to a gene: 9. The CDR3 is 12 amino acids. The CDR3 region is CASSHPGQGSFF. DNA of the CDR3: TGTGCCAGCAGCCACCCGGGACAGGGATCGTTTTTT.

CDR3 sequence: CASSKTGDSNQPQHF. DNA for the CDR3: TGCGCCAGCAGCAAGACAGGGGACAGCAATCAGCCCCAGCATTTT. This rearrangement joins TRBV5-1 to TRBJ1-5; TRBD1 matches 8 bases. V was pared by 4 bases and J by 1 base, with 4 bases of the junction left unmatched. There are 15 residues in the CDR3. Germline V gene sequence: CDR1 SGHRS, CDR2 YFSETQ.

The rearrangement links TRBV11-2 to TRBJ1-4, with a tentative D call TRBD1 (6 bases). The V gene lost 1 base and the J gene lost 6 bases, with 12 bases spanning the gap. The germline gives CDR1 SGHAT, CDR2 FQNNGV. This CDR3 has 15 residues. The CDR3 loop is CASSLGGGGDEKLFF. The CDR3 region has the DNA TGTGCCAGCAGCTTAGGAGGGGGAGGGGATGAAAAACTGTTTTTT.

A single count supports this clone. The rearrangement joins TRBV6-5 to TRBJ1-1, with 8 bases aligning to TRBD1. V lost 4 bases and J lost 6; bases outside the gene matches: 7. CDR3 length equals 14 residues. Germline CDR1 is MNHEY and CDR2 is SVGAGI. The CDR3 region has the DNA TGTGCCAGCAGTTTCAGACAGGGGTGGGCTGAAGCTTTCTTT. Protein: CASSFRQGWAEAFF.

The rearrangement uses TRBV24-1 and TRBJ2-5; no reliable D call. CDR1 is KGHDR, CDR2 SFDVKD, per germline. The CDR3 runs to 16 residues. V lost 3 bases and J 5 bases, leaving 18 bases between the germline ends. CDR3 amino acids: CATSDRTTDAGETQYF. The CDR3 DNA is TGTGCCACCAGTGATCGTACCACCGATGCCGGGGAGACCCAGTACTTC.

The gene calls are TRBV28 and TRBJ1-5; D is ambiguous. Trimming removed 3 bases at V and 9 bases at J, with 18 bases between. The germline V gene encodes CDR1 MDHEN and CDR2 SYDVKM. The CDR3 is 15 residues long. Here the CDR3 DNA reads TGTGCCAGCAGTTTGCCCCCTGGAGGCCTGGGGCCCCAGCATTTT. Amino acid sequence: CASSLPPGGLGPQHF. The full variable domain, with the rest looked up from reference TRBV28 and TRBJ1-5, is DVKVTQSSRYLVKRTGEKVFLECVQDMDHENMFWYRQDPGLGLRLIYFSYDVKMKEKGDIPEGYSVSREKKERFSLILESASTNQTSMYLCASSLPPGGLGPQHFGDGTRLSIL.

V is TRBV15 and J is TRBJ1-4; D gene uncertain. The CDR3 consists of 17 residues. Germline V CDR1 and CDR2: LNHNV, YYDKDF (reference sequence). V was cut by 3 bases and J by 6 bases, with 20 bases left in between. This CDR3 is CATSRNPWGGDHEKLFF. CDR3 nucleotide sequence: TGTGCCACCAGCAGGAATCCTTGGGGAGGCGATCATGAAAAACTGTTTTTT.

CDR3 sequence: CASSLSSGSSAGYEQYF. CDR3 bases: TGTGCCAGCAGCTTATCCAGCGGGAGTTCCGCGGGTTACGAGCAGTACTTC. This rearrangement joins TRBV11-2 to TRBJ2-7; 8 nucleotides match TRBD2. Losses at the gene ends were 2 bases for V and 4 bases for J; bases not matched to a gene: 13. This CDR3 is 17 amino acids long. Germline V CDR1 and CDR2: SGHAT, FQNNGV.

The rearrangement joins TRBV3-1 (or the pseudogene TRBV3-2) to TRBJ2-1; TRBD2 is a possible D gene (6 bases). V shed 0 bases and J shed 0 bases, with 15 bases lying between them. Per germline, CDR1 LGHDT and CDR2 YNNKEL (reference sequence). This CDR3 has 18 residues. CDR3 amino acids: CASSQDLSGVGSYNEQFF. DNA of the CDR3: TGTGCCAGCAGCCAAGACCTCTCGGGAGTGGGCTCCTACAATGAGCAGTTCTTC.

The V and J genes are TRBV27 and TRBJ2-1; TRBD2 matches at 15 bases. In germline, CDR1 is MNHEY, CDR2 SMNVEV (reference sequence). The trim removed 5 bases at V and 5 bases at J, leaving 16 bases unmatched. The CDR3 has 20 amino acids. Written as DNA, the CDR3 is TGTGCCAGCAGTCCGGCTCAGGGTAGGGGACTAGCGGGAGGAGACAATGAGCAGTTCTTC. It codes for CASSPAQGRGLAGGDNEQFF.

The chain uses TRBV4-3 and TRBJ1-4, with 7 nucleotides matching TRBD1. The CDR3 covers 14 residues. J gave up 13 bases and V 0 bases, and 8 bases lay outside the gene matches. The germline CDR1 and CDR2 sequences are LGHNA and YSLEER. The CDR3 DNA is TGCGCCAGCAGCCAAGAGCGAAGGGGGCACTTACTGTTTTTT. Amino acid sequence: CASSQERRGHLLFF.

The chain combines TRBV18 with TRBJ2-1, with 15 bases that match TRBD2. CDR1 is KGHSH and CDR2 is LQKENI in the germline V gene. V lost 3 bases and J lost 8; bases outside the gene matches: 5. The CDR3 totals 16 residues. The chain's CDR3 is CASSPWTSGRDHEQFF. CDR3 bases: TGTGCCAGCTCACCCTGGACTAGCGGGAGGGATCATGAGCAGTTCTTC.

The rearrangement uses TRBV7-2 and TRBJ2-1, with D hard to call. Between the trimmed V and J ends, which lost 6 bases and 9 bases, there was a span of 24 bases. CDR3 length equals 16 residues. CDR1 is SGHTA and CDR2 is FQGNSA in the germline V gene. The CDR3 here is CASRAQPGLYLVEQFF. The CDR3 nucleotides read TGTGCCAGCAGAGCCCAACCGGGTCTGTATCTTGTTGAGCAGTTCTTC.

This chain links TRBV27 with TRBJ2-3; D gene uncertain. CDR3 size: 13 residues. The germline CDR1 and CDR2 sequences are MNHEY and SMNVEV (reference sequence). The germline V and J ends were trimmed by 2 bases and 0 bases, with 3 bases remaining between them. CDR3 region: CASSLLSTDTQYF. CDR3 nucleotide sequence: TGTGCCAGCAGTTTACTTAGCACAGATACGCAGTATTTT.

The V gene is TRBV6-2 or TRBV6-3, the J gene TRBJ2-7; D is unresolved. V was pared by 6 bases and J by 1 base, with 13 bases between. This CDR3 has 14 residues. CDR1 and CDR2 from the germline V gene are MNHEY and SVGEGT. The CDR3 region has the DNA TGTGCCAGCAGCTCTACTAAGAGGTCCTACGAGCAGTACTTC. It codes for CASSSTKRSYEQYF.

V is TRBV9 and J is TRBJ1-1, with 9 bases identical to TRBD1. From germline, CDR1 is SGDLS and CDR2 YYNGEE. The CDR3 covers 14 residues. The J segment lost 7 bases and the V segment lost 2 bases, leaving 6 bases of the junction unmatched. The CDR3 bases are TGTGCCAGCAGCGTTACAGGGGGCGCGGGTGAAGCTTTCTTT. This translates into CASSVTGGAGEAFF.

The gene calls are TRBV7-8 and TRBJ1-2; D might be TRBD1 (6 bases). V shed 4 bases and J shed 4 bases, with 16 bases lying between them. The CDR3 runs to 15 residues. Germline CDR1 is SGHVS and CDR2 is FQNEAQ. CDR3 sequence reads: CASSSPSTGIYGYTF. As DNA, the CDR3 is TGTGCCAGCAGCTCCCCCTCGACAGGAATCTATGGCTACACCTTC.

The count of this clone is one. This chain connects TRBV3-1 (or the pseudogene TRBV3-2) to TRBJ2-7; D is unresolved. Germline-derived CDR1 and CDR2 are LGHDT and YNNKEL (reference sequence). V lost 2 bases to trimming and J lost 2 bases, with 4 bases between them. This CDR3 region has 12 residues. CDR3 in DNA: TGTGCCAGCAGCCAAAGCCCCTACGAGCAGTACTTC. It is translated as CASSQSPYEQYF.

A single count supports this clone. This rearrangement joins TRBV18 to TRBJ2-1; 9 nucleotides match TRBD1. Germline CDR1 is KGHSH and CDR2 is LQKENI. With 3 bases clipped from V and 5 bases from J, the junction kept 5 bases outside the gene matches. The CDR3 spans 15 residues. CDR3 in amino acids: CASSPSGQGNNEQFF. As DNA, the CDR3 is TGTGCCAGCTCACCCTCGGGACAGGGCAACAATGAGCAGTTCTTC.

The chain carries TRBV19 and TRBJ1-1; D possibly corresponds to TRBD1 (5 bases). Trimming left V 5 bases short and J 2 bases short, with 15 bases between. CDR1 and CDR2 from the germline V gene are LNHDA and SQIVND (reference sequence). CDR3 size: 15 residues. CDR3 protein: CASSQAGDGNTEAFF. Written as DNA, the CDR3 is TGTGCCAGTAGTCAGGCGGGGGACGGTAACACTGAAGCTTTCTTT.

The rearrangement links TRBV10-3 to TRBJ1-3; maybe TRBD1 (5 bases). Trimming removed 6 bases at V and 1 base at J, with 22 bases between. CDR1 is ENHRY and CDR2 is SYGVKD in the germline V gene. The CDR3 has 18 residues. The chain's CDR3 is CAISPSLSGKGSGNTIYF. The DNA of the CDR3 is TGTGCCATCAGCCCATCCTTATCAGGGAAGGGTTCTGGAAACACCATATATTTT.

The chain recombines TRBV10-3 with TRBJ2-7, with 7 positions matching TRBD1. J lost 0 bases, V lost 6 bases, and 5 bases had no gene match. Looked up from germline, CDR1 is ENHRY and CDR2 is SYGVKD. The CDR3 is 14 amino acids. CDR3 bases: TGTGCCATCAGCGACGGGACAGCCTCCTACGAGCAGTACTTC. This codes for CAISDGTASYEQYF.

The chain links TRBV5-1 to TRBJ1-1; a weak D match, TRBD1 (5 bases). This CDR3 comprises 12 residues. Germline V lookup: CDR1 SGHRS, CDR2 YFSETQ. V lost 4 bases, J lost 6 bases, and 10 bases lay in between. CDR3 nucleotide sequence: TGCGCCAGCAGCGAGGGACTTTCTGAAGCTTTCTTT. This sequence encodes CASSEGLSEAFF.

The gene calls are TRBV10-3 and TRBJ2-3, with a tentative D call TRBD1 (7 bases). CDR3 length: 15 amino acids. V lost 6 bases to trimming and J lost 0 bases, with 13 bases between them. The germline V gene encodes CDR1 ENHRY and CDR2 SYGVKD. CDR3 region: CAIRGGQRSTDTQYF. The CDR3 DNA follows: TGTGCCATCAGGGGGGGACAGAGAAGCACAGATACGCAGTATTTT.

This chain links TRBV18 with TRBJ1-1, with 7 bases lining up with TRBD1. CDR1 is KGHSH and CDR2 is LQKENI in the germline V gene. V lost 0 bases, J lost 4 bases, and 8 bases stayed unmatched. CDR3 size: 16 residues. The CDR3 here is CASSPPNDRASTEAFF. The CDR3 region has the DNA TGTGCCAGCTCACCACCTAACGACAGGGCGAGCACTGAAGCTTTCTTT.

The chain carries TRBV12-3 or TRBV12-4 and TRBJ2-1; D is uncertain. The CDR3 runs to 13 residues. Trimming left V 3 bases short and J 7 bases short, with 10 bases between. The CDR3 nucleotides are TGTGCCAGCAGTTTGGGTGAGCGTAATGAGCAGTTCTTC. Residues: CASSLGERNEQFF.

This clone was seen only a few times. The CDR3 DNA is TGCGCCAGCAGTCTTCCGGGGGGCAGTCAGGACAATGAGCAGTTCTTC. Translating gives CASSLPGGSQDNEQFF. The chain joins TRBV23-1 to TRBJ2-1, with TRBD2 as a possible D gene (7 bases). TRBV23-1 falls under the ORF class, with uncertain function. This CDR3 has 16 residues. Trimming pared 4 bases from V and 5 bases from J, leaving 18 bases between.